The rows below give T cell receptor beta chains drawn from one sample of a study of blood T cell repertoires in COVID-19. Produced via immunoSEQ multiplex PCR; TCRdb's table is partial and in-frame only. The sample holds about 180,000 clones, roughly 87% seen once. The material sequenced was PBMCs or T cells enriched from blood (not recorded which). The receptors derive from a human donor with acute COVID-19. The donor label of this sample is uncertain. The conserved cysteine and the conserved F or W are not part of the CDR3 here.

V gene: TRBV10-3; J gene: TRBJ2-7; CDR3 protein: AISRDRGIEQY
V gene: TRBV3-1/TRBV3-2; J gene: TRBJ1-2; CDR3 protein: ASSQSRGANYGYT
V gene: TRBV5-1; J gene: TRBJ1-2; CDR3 protein: ASSLGQAINYGYT
V gene: TRBV7-9; J gene: TRBJ2-3; CDR3 protein: ASSTTRGQDTQY
V gene: TRBV19; J gene: TRBJ1-1; CDR3 protein: ASSRRQVSTEAF
V gene: TRBV6-5; J gene: TRBJ1-5; CDR3 protein: ASSRSRENQPQH
V gene: TRBV9; J gene: TRBJ1-1; CDR3 protein: ASGRTENTEAF
V gene: TRBV7-9; J gene: TRBJ2-1; CDR3 protein: ASSLMQYNEQF
V gene: TRBV4-1; J gene: TRBJ1-2; CDR3 protein: ASSQDGLYGYT
V gene: TRBV24-1; J gene: TRBJ1-2; CDR3 protein: ATGQADYGYT
V gene: TRBV7-9; J gene: TRBJ1-1; CDR3 protein: ASSSGGGREREAF
V gene: TRBV18; J gene: TRBJ1-2; CDR3 protein: ASSHRDRVSYGYT
V gene: TRBV9; J gene: TRBJ2-5; CDR3 protein: ASSTSPEETQY
V gene: TRBV7-3; J gene: TRBJ1-1; CDR3 protein: ASSFQLNTEAF
V gene: TRBV19; J gene: TRBJ1-6; CDR3 protein: ASNHRGDNSPLH
V gene: TRBV30; J gene: TRBJ2-7; CDR3 protein: AFSISQGAYEQY